One sample yielded the 29 T cell receptor beta chains listed below, sequenced in a study of neoadjuvant nivolumab and ipilimumab in lung cancer. The table came from immunoSEQ multiplex PCR; TCRdb's copy has only in-frame clones and leaves some out. The table lists approximately 23,000 clones, more than 70% of them singletons, with 23% in the top ten. This specimen consisted of peripheral blood, obtained before neoadjuvant nivolumab, alone or with ipilimumab. The receptors here all came from an adult with non-small cell lung cancer.

The chain has TRBV29-1 and TRBJ1-5; D call uncertain. The CDR3 covers 12 residues. Trimming shortened V by 7 bases and J by 0 bases, and 7 bases separated the two germline ends. Germline-derived CDR1 and CDR2 are SQVTM and ANQGSEA. The CDR3 reads CSAGGSNQPQHF. The CDR3 DNA is TGCAGCGCCGGCGGTAGCAATCAGCCCCAGCATTTT.

The chain is built from TRBV18 and TRBJ1-4; 9 nucleotides match TRBD1. V was clipped by 3 bases and J by 4 bases; unmatched bases: 3. This CDR3 has 15 amino acids. Germline V gene lookup returns CDR1 KGHSH and CDR2 LQKENI. The CDR3 DNA sequence: TGTGCCAGCTCACCCCGGACAGGGGATAATGAAAAACTGTTTTTT. It yields the protein CASSPRTGDNEKLFF.

The chain is built from TRBV27 and TRBJ2-2; D is perhaps TRBD2 (6 bases). CDR1 and CDR2 (germline): MNHEY, SMNVEV (reference sequence). The CDR3 length is 17 residues. V lost 8 bases and J lost 1, with 20 bases in between. CDR3 in DNA: TGTGCCAGCTGTGGGATGATCGGGAGCTTGAACACCGGGGAGCTGTTTTTT. Translating gives CASCGMIGSLNTGELFF.

The CDR3 is CASSFGGNYGYTF. The CDR3 DNA reads TGCGCCAGCAGCTTTGGCGGGAACTATGGCTACACCTTC. This chain uses TRBV5-1 with TRBJ1-2; D gene unclear. This CDR3 comprises 13 residues. Trimming shortened V by 2 bases and J by 2 bases, and 7 bases separated the two germline ends. Germline loops: CDR1 SGHRS, CDR2 YFSETQ.

The gene calls are TRBV5-1 and TRBJ2-7; TRBD1 agrees at 9 bases. V shed 0 bases and J 4 bases; nucleotides not matched to a gene: 5. Germline-derived CDR1 and CDR2 are SGHRS and YFSETQ. The CDR3 has 15 residues. The CDR3 spells CASSLVGGQGYEQYF. The CDR3 DNA reads as TGCGCCAGCAGCTTGGTGGGGGGACAGGGTTACGAGCAGTACTTC.

V gene TRBV5-1 combines with J gene TRBJ2-3, with TRBD2 as a possible D gene (6 bases). The germline V gene has CDR1 SGHRS and CDR2 YFSETQ. The germline V and J ends were trimmed by 2 bases and 4 bases, with 11 bases remaining between them. The CDR3 has 14 amino acids. For the CDR3, the DNA is TGCGCCAGCAGCTTTCCGCGGGACGCAGATACGCAGTATTTT. Translating it yields CASSFPRDADTQYF.

A few counts support this clone. The chain joins TRBV19 to TRBJ1-3, with D unresolved. The CDR3 is made up of 14 amino acids. Germline loops: CDR1 LNHDA, CDR2 SQIVND (reference sequence). The germline V and J ends were trimmed by 2 bases and 0 bases, with 5 bases remaining between them. The chain's CDR3 is CASSISHSGNTIYF. For the CDR3, the DNA is TGTGCCAGTAGTATAAGTCACTCTGGAAACACCATATATTTT.

The chain has TRBV18 and TRBJ2-7, with 8 bases identical to TRBD1. Germline-derived CDR1 and CDR2 are KGHSH and LQKENI. This CDR3 comprises 12 residues. V was clipped by 8 bases and J by 3 bases; unmatched bases: 3. CDR3 DNA: TGTGCCAGCGGGACAGGAGACTACGAGCAGTACTTC. It encodes CASGTGDYEQYF.

The V and J genes are TRBV18 and TRBJ2-7; TRBD1 matches at 10 bases. V lost 6 bases and J lost 2; bases outside the gene matches: 4. Germline V gives CDR1 KGHSH, CDR2 LQKENI. This CDR3 is 14 amino acids long. The CDR3 DNA follows: TGTGCCAGCTCCTCCGGGACAGGGGCCTACGAGCAGTACTTC. Protein sequence: CASSSGTGAYEQYF. The full variable domain, rest sourced from reference TRBV18 and TRBJ2-7, is NAGVMQNPRHLVRRRGQEARLRCSPMKGHSHVYWYRQLPEEGLKFMVYLQKENIIDESGMPKERFSAEFPKEGPSILRIQQVVRGDSAAYFCASSSGTGAYEQYFGPGTRLTVT.

This clone is medium-sized (0.01 to 0.1%) within its sample. The rearrangement uses TRBV7-3 and TRBJ2-5; either TRBD1 or TRBD2 may supply D (5 bases each). The length of the CDR3 is 14 residues. Germline V gene sequence: CDR1 SGHTA, CDR2 FQGTGA. Trimming left V 0 bases short and J 4 bases short, with 9 bases between. The DNA of the CDR3 is TGTGCCAGCAGCTTAACCGGGACGGGAGAGACCCAGTACTTC. Translated, it gives CASSLTGTGETQYF.

The genes are TRBV9 and TRBJ2-5, with a weak D call TRBD1 (6 bases). Trimming removed 3 bases at V and 5 bases at J, with 17 bases between. Looked up from germline, CDR1 is SGDLS and CDR2 is YYNGEE. The CDR3 covers 15 residues. Here the CDR3 DNA reads TGTGCCAGCAGCGAAACAGGGTATTGGAAGGAGACCCAGTACTTC. The encoded protein is CASSETGYWKETQYF.

The chain couples TRBV9 to TRBJ1-1, with unresolved D. CDR1 and CDR2 from the germline V gene are SGDLS and YYNGEE. V was cut by 1 base and J by 5 bases, with 9 bases left in between. The CDR3 sequence is 13 residues long. DNA of the CDR3: TGTGCCAGCAGCGTATTCTTGGGGACTGAAGCTTTCTTT. This encodes CASSVFLGTEAFF.

This sequence joins TRBV9 and TRBJ1-1; no reliable D call. V shed 3 bases and J shed 5 bases, with 11 bases lying between them. The CDR3 spans 13 residues. Looked up from germline, CDR1 is SGDLS and CDR2 is YYNGEE. The CDR3 coding sequence is TGTGCCAGCAGCGAGGGAATCGAGACTGAAGCTTTCTTT. It is translated as CASSEGIETEAFF. The full variable domain, with the rest looked up from reference TRBV9 and TRBJ1-1, is DSGVTQTPKHLITATGQRVTLRCSPRSGDLSVYWYQQSLDQGLQFLIQYYNGEERAKGNILERFSAQQFPDLHSELNLSSLELGDSALYFCASSEGIETEAFFGQGTRLTVV.

The genes are TRBV7-2 and TRBJ2-2, with 9 positions matching TRBD2. With V trimmed by 5 bases and J by 4 bases, 5 bases remained unmatched. This CDR3 region has 15 residues. Looked up from germline, CDR1 is SGHTA and CDR2 is FQGNSA. The CDR3 DNA reads TGTGCCAGCAGCCGAGGCGGGAGGGGCACCGGGGAGCTGTTTTTT. Translation gives CASSRGGRGTGELFF.

This chain joins TRBV29-1 and TRBJ1-1, with D perhaps TRBD1 (5 bases). The CDR3 length is 13 residues. V was cut by 6 bases and J by 5 bases, with 16 bases left in between. The germline gives CDR1 SQVTM, CDR2 ANQGSEA. The CDR3 protein is CSVKEDWGTEAFF. The CDR3 DNA is TGCAGCGTAAAGGAAGACTGGGGGACTGAAGCTTTCTTT.

DNA of the CDR3: TGTGCCAGCAGTTACGGGGTGGACAGGGCAGTCTATGGCTACACCTTC. Translation: CASSYGVDRAVYGYTF. This chain uses TRBV6-5 with TRBJ1-2, with 8 bases that match TRBD1. Germline trimming cut 2 bases from V and 4 bases from J; bases unmatched to any gene: 9. The CDR3 has 16 residues. CDR1 and CDR2 from the germline V gene are MNHEY and SVGAGI.

The chain has TRBV6-6 and TRBJ2-4; no reliable D call. This CDR3 is built from 12 residues. Trimming left V 5 bases short and J 6 bases short, with 8 bases between. Germline V gene sequence: CDR1 MNHNY, CDR2 SVGAGI (reference sequence). The CDR3 here is CASSRPRNIQYF. The CDR3, as DNA: TGTGCCAGCAGTCGTCCGAGAAACATTCAGTACTTC.

The V call is TRBV29-1, the J call TRBJ1-2; 10 bases map to TRBD1. The trim removed 2 bases at V and 8 bases at J, leaving 8 bases unmatched. The CDR3 spans 14 residues. Germline V CDR1 and CDR2: SQVTM, ANQGSEA. The chain's CDR3 is CSVETGTGVWGYTF. CDR3 DNA: TGCAGCGTTGAAACCGGGACAGGGGTTTGGGGCTACACCTTC.

The V call is TRBV7-9, the J call TRBJ2-7; weak D call: TRBD2 (5 bases). CDR3 length: 18 amino acids. CDR1 and CDR2 from the germline V gene are SEHNR and FQNEAQ (reference sequence). Trimming removed 1 base at V and 1 base at J, with 20 bases between. The CDR3 DNA sequence: TGTGCCAGCAGCTTAGTTCCCCGAGGGCCCATGGCGTCCTACGAGCAGTACTTC. Protein product: CASSLVPRGPMASYEQYF.

The chain joins TRBV4-2 to TRBJ2-7; D not certain. Per the germline V gene, CDR1 is LGHNA and CDR2 is YNFKEQ. CDR3 length: 14 amino acids. The V end was cut by 1 base, the J end by 3 bases, with 10 bases between. CDR3 nucleotides: TGTGCCAGCAGCCAAGTGAGTTACGGCTACGAGCAGTACTTC. This encodes CASSQVSYGYEQYF.

This chain joins TRBV10-1 and TRBJ2-2; D ambiguous. The CDR3 loop spans 17 amino acids. V was trimmed by 3 bases and J by 4 bases, leaving 18 bases between them. The germline V gene encodes CDR1 WNHNN and CDR2 SYGVQD (reference sequence). In DNA form, the CDR3 reads TGCGCCAGCAGTGAATCCTCAGGCGGTGCCCCCACCGGGGAGCTGTTTTTT. This translates into CASSESSGGAPTGELFF.

This clone appeared once. The CDR3: CASVPGLATSSYEQYF. In DNA form, the CDR3 reads TGCGCCAGCGTTCCGGGACTAGCGACGAGCTCCTACGAGCAGTACTTC. The rearrangement uses TRBV5-1 and TRBJ2-7; TRBD2 matches 10 bases. The CDR3 is 16 residues long. CDR1 is SGHRS, CDR2 YFSETQ, per germline. Trimming at V came to 7 bases and at J to 0 bases, leaving 10 bases not matched to a gene.

This clone was recorded a few times. The chain couples TRBV7-2 to TRBJ2-7, with D possibly called TRBD1 or TRBD2 (5 bases each). V lost 4 bases, J lost 3 bases, and 13 bases lay in between. Germline V gene data show CDR1 as SGHTA and CDR2 as FQGNSA. This CDR3 contains 14 residues. The chain's CDR3 is CASSWGPENYEQYF. CDR3 sequence (DNA): TGTGCCAGCAGCTGGGGACCGGAGAACTACGAGCAGTACTTC.

V is TRBV10-3 and J is TRBJ2-7; 8 nucleotides line up with TRBD1. CDR1 is ENHRY, CDR2 SYGVKD, per germline. The V and J ends lost 6 bases and 5 bases, in that order; junction bases with no gene match: 6. CDR3 length: 13 amino acids. CDR3 amino acids: CAISSDRDDEQYF. The CDR3 DNA sequence: TGTGCCATCAGCTCGGACAGGGACGACGAGCAGTACTTC.

The chain recombines TRBV18 with TRBJ2-1; D gene unclear. The ends were cut back, 3 bases at V and 8 bases at J, with 17 bases in the middle. This CDR3 has 15 residues. Germline values: CDR1 KGHSH, CDR2 LQKENI. This CDR3 is CASSPSYSDVDEQFF. The CDR3 nucleotides read TGTGCCAGCTCACCTAGCTATTCCGATGTCGATGAGCAGTTCTTC.

The gene calls are TRBV7-9 and TRBJ1-1; D might be TRBD1 (6 bases). V gave up 4 bases and J gave up 4 bases, with 13 bases separating them. This CDR3 is 14 amino acids long. Germline CDR1 and CDR2: SEHNR and FQNEAQ (reference sequence). CDR3 nucleotide sequence: TGTGCCAGCAGCTCCGGGGGGCTTTTCACTGAAGCTTTCTTT. This gives the protein CASSSGGLFTEAFF.

The chain uses TRBV10-1 and TRBJ2-1; no reliable D call. The ends were cut back, 6 bases at V and 4 bases at J, with 13 bases in the middle. The germline V gene encodes CDR1 WNHNN and CDR2 SYGVQD (reference sequence). The CDR3 spans 14 residues. CDR3 DNA: TGCGCCAGCAGGGAAAGTCTGGGATACAATGAGCAGTTCTTC. Translating it yields CASRESLGYNEQFF.

The V call is TRBV7-9, the J call TRBJ2-7; no reliable D call. Germline values: CDR1 SEHNR, CDR2 FQNEAQ (reference sequence). Trimming cost V 1 base and J 1 base, with 5 bases left between them. The CDR3 covers 13 residues. The CDR3 coding sequence is TGTGCCAGCAGCTTAGGGCCTTCCTACGAGCAGTACTTC. Translation gives CASSLGPSYEQYF.

This clone occurred a few times. Within the sample, other DNA sequences also encode this same CDR3. The gene calls are TRBV7-2 and TRBJ1-1; the D gene is possibly TRBD1 (5 bases). V lost 4 bases and J lost 4, with 13 bases in between. Germline V CDR1 and CDR2: SGHTA, FQGNSA. This CDR3 is 14 amino acids long. CDR3 nucleotide sequence: TGTGCCAGCAGCTCTCAGGGTCCGGGCACTGAAGCTTTCTTT. It codes for CASSSQGPGTEAFF.